The 11 T cell receptor beta chains reported below all come from one sample, sequenced in a study of metastatic and nonmetastatic thyroid tumors. MiXCR reprocessed the PCR reads for TCRdb. Among around 23,000 clones listed, roughly 14% were seen once. The entire patient cohort was treatment-naive prior to thyroid surgery. What was sequenced was tumor tissue. These receptors all come from a female donor with papillary thyroid cancer or a benign thyroid nodule (not recorded which). Some clones in this sample may be carry-over from other donors' samples.

This clone occurred many times. The rearrangement uses TRBV4-2 and TRBJ2-7; 8 positions agree with TRBD2. Germline CDR1 is LGHNA and CDR2 is YNFKEQ. Trimming at V came to 3 bases and at J to 4 bases, leaving 17 bases not matched to a gene. The length of the CDR3 is 18 residues. CDR3 sequence (DNA): TGTGCCAGCAGCCAGCGCCTTCCCACTAGCGGAGGGGGGTACGAGCAGTACTTC. It is translated as CASSQRLPTSGGGYEQYF.

Ten or more counts support this clone. The genes are TRBV6-1 and TRBJ1-6, with 7 bases lining up with TRBD1. V shed 6 bases, J shed 9 bases, and the junction held 8 bases outside the gene matches. The CDR3 is 14 residues long. Germline V CDR1 and CDR2: MNHNS, SASEGT. CDR3 sequence reads: CASSPDRLPSPLHF. Written as DNA, the CDR3 is TGTGCCAGCAGCCCGGACAGGTTACCTTCACCCCTCCACTTT.

At least ten counts were recorded for this clone. In DNA, the CDR3 is TGTGCCAGCACCCTAGCGGGAGGGATGTACTTC. Protein sequence: CASTLAGGMYF. This chain connects TRBV2 to TRBJ2-5, with 12 bases aligning to TRBD2. The V and J ends lost 7 bases and 13 bases, in that order; junction bases with no gene match: 4. The germline V gene encodes CDR1 SNHLY and CDR2 FYNNEI. The CDR3 contains 11 residues.

The table lists this clone with many counts. The chain is built from TRBV20-1 and TRBJ2-7; TRBD2 aligns across 11 bases. This CDR3 comprises 17 residues. Germline V gives CDR1 DFQATT, CDR2 SNEGSKA (reference sequence). After removal of 6 bases from V and 3 bases from J, the junction contained 16 bases not matched to a gene. The DNA of the CDR3 is TGCAGTGCGCCATTCCCCGGACTAGCGGGCTTTAACTACGAGCAGTACTTC. Protein: CSAPFPGLAGFNYEQYF.

With regard to this clone: A much bigger clone sits one base away, suggesting this may be a read error. The identical CDR3 is also encoded by other nucleotide sequences in the sample. CDR3 protein: CASSPGTGAYEQYF. The CDR3 bases are TGTGCCAGCAGTCCGGGTACAGGGGCCTACGAGCAGTACTTC. This chain connects TRBV12-3 or TRBV12-4 to TRBJ2-7, with 7 nucleotides matching TRBD1. V was pared by 5 bases and J by 2 bases, with 6 bases of the junction left unmatched. This CDR3 spans 14 amino acids.

This clone was seen at least ten times. The junction differs from germline at one of its ends, possibly a read error. The chain has TRBV5-1 and TRBJ1-4, with a possible D match to TRBD1 (5 bases). The CDR3 spans 15 residues. Germline V lookup: CDR1 SGHRS, CDR2 YFSETQ. This chain's CDR3 is CASSLARDPNERLFF. The CDR3 bases are TGCGCCAGCAGCTTGGCCAGGGACCCTAATGAAAGACTGTTTTTT.

This clone has a count of ten or more. The V gene is TRBV10-3, the J gene TRBJ2-7; D might be TRBD2 (5 bases). Germline CDR1 reads ENHRY; CDR2 reads SYGVKD. Trimming cost V 0 bases and J 6 bases, with 12 bases left between them. The CDR3 is made up of 14 amino acids. The CDR3 sequence: CAISESKAGIEQYF. As DNA, the CDR3 is TGTGCCATCAGTGAGTCGAAAGCCGGGATCGAGCAGTACTTC.

This clone turned up a few times. V and J are TRBV27 and TRBJ2-2, with D hard to call. Trimming took off 7 bases at V and 7 bases at J, with 10 bases between the two ends. Germline V CDR1 and CDR2: MNHEY, SMNVEV (reference sequence). CDR3 size: 12 residues. DNA of the CDR3: TGTGCCAGCAAGCAGGTTGGCGGGGAGCTGTTTTTT. Its protein is CASKQVGGELFF.

This clone was counted many times. The chain uses TRBV6-1 and TRBJ1-4; possibly TRBD1 for D (6 bases). The germline gives CDR1 MNHNS, CDR2 SASEGT. This CDR3 contains 14 residues. V was trimmed by 8 bases and J by 6 bases, leaving 16 bases between them. The CDR3, as DNA: TGTGCCAGCTCCAACGGGGGGGCATATGAAAAACTGTTTTTT. The encoded protein is CASSNGGAYEKLFF.

About this clone itself: One base away lies a much larger clone, so this may be a sequencing read error. The same CDR3 can be traced to other DNA sequences in this sample. The rearrangement links TRBV10-3 to TRBJ1-5; D possibly corresponds to TRBD1 (5 bases). Germline values: CDR1 ENHRY, CDR2 SYGVKD. This CDR3 region has 15 residues. CDR3: CAISDYGGSNQPQHF. For the CDR3, the DNA is TGTGCCATCAGTGATTACGGGGGAAGCAATCAGCCCCAACATTTT.

The rearrangement joins TRBV20-1 to TRBJ2-7; the match to TRBD2 covers 10 bases. This CDR3 contains 14 residues. Unmatched junction bases numbered 1, after V lost 0 bases and J lost 2 bases. CDR1 and CDR2 from the germline V gene are DFQATT and SNEGSKA (reference sequence). DNA for the CDR3: TGCAGTGCTAGAGACAGCGGGAGGGCCTACGAGCAGTACTTC. Amino acids: CSARDSGRAYEQYF.